The T cell receptor beta chain under discussion was sequenced for a study of cytomegalovirus exposure and HLA in healthy donors. The CDR3 totals 17 residues. J gave up 1 base and V 1 base, and 6 bases lay outside the gene matches. CDR1 is SGHTA and CDR2 is FQGNSA in the germline V gene. Repertoires were generated with immunoSEQ multiplex PCR, while TCRdb's copy carries only in-frame clones and drops some. Of over 75,000 clones listed, approximately 90% are singletons. The chain joins TRBV7-2 to TRBJ1-2; the match to TRBD1 covers 10 bases. Sequencing was done on a sample of PBMCs. The TCR originated in a man aged 30 to 45 in good health and CMV-seronegative. CDR3 DNA sequence: TGTGCCAGCAGCTTAGTAGCTGGACAGGGGGTTAACTATGGCTACACCTTC. This translates into CASSLVAGQGVNYGYTF.